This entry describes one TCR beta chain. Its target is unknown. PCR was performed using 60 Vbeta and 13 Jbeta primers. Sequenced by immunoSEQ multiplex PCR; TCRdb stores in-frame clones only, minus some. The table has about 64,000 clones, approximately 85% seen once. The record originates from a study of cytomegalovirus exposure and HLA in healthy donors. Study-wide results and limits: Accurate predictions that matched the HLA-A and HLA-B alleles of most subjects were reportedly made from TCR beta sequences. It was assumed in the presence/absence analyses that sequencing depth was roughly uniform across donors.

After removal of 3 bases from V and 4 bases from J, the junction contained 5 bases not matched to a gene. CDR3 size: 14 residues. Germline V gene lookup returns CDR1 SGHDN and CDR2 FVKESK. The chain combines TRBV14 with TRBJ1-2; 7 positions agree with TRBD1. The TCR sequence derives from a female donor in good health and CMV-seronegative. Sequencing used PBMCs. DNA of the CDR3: TGTGCCAGCAGCCAGCACTCAGGGGGCTATGGCTACACCTTC. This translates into CASSQHSGGYGYTF.